The 25 T cell receptor beta chains reported below all come from one sample, sequenced in a study of T-cell reconstitution after alpha-beta-depleted transplantation in children. Unique molecular identifiers were incorporated into the prepared TCRbeta library. MiXCR, run by TCRdb on the PCR reads, gives a single entry per CDR3 protein. This sample yields 700,000 to 950,000 distinct CDR3 sequences, of which about 16% are seen a single time; roughly 5% belongs to the top ten. This specimen consisted of PBMCs, mostly from graft donor cells, obtained 360 days after TCRalphabeta/CD19-depleted stem cell transplant. These receptors all come from a male patient younger than 18 who had a stem cell transplant for acute lymphoblastic leukemia, so the T cells may come from the graft donor.

This clonotype was seen a handful of times. The chain couples TRBV6-2 or TRBV6-3 to TRBJ2-7, with 7 bases lining up with TRBD1. Trimming took 2 bases from V and 2 from J; bases not matched to a gene: 12. The CDR3 has 17 residues. Germline CDR1 reads MNHEY; CDR2 reads SVGEGT. CDR3: CASSYPTTGKDPYEQYF. The CDR3 DNA sequence: TGTGCCAGCAGTTACCCAACGACAGGGAAGGACCCCTACGAGCAGTACTTC.

This clonotype was picked up a small number of times. The gene calls are TRBV5-1 and TRBJ2-1; no clear D gene. Trimming stripped 2 bases from V and 6 bases from J, with 21 bases between. Germline V gives CDR1 SGHRS, CDR2 YFSETQ. The CDR3 extends over 17 amino acids. DNA of the CDR3: TGCGCCAGCAGCTTTCCTATCGTTACCTTGAATCGCAATGAGCAGTTCTTC. Residues: CASSFPIVTLNRNEQFF. The complete variable domain, with remaining parts taken from reference TRBV5-1 and TRBJ2-1, reads KAGVTQTPRYLIKTRGQQVTLSCSPISGHRSVSWYQQTPGQGLQFLFEYFSETQRNKGNFPGRFSGRQFSNSRSEMNVSTLELGDSALYLCASSFPIVTLNRNEQFFGPGTRLTVL.

The chain carries TRBV18 and TRBJ2-5, with D perhaps given as TRBD1 or TRBD2 (5 bases each). V dropped 8 bases and J dropped 7 bases, with 11 bases sitting between them. There are 11 residues in the CDR3. Germline-derived CDR1 and CDR2 are KGHSH and LQKENI. CDR3 bases: TGTGCCAGCGGGACCGCGGGGACCCAGTACTTC. Translating it yields CASGTAGTQYF.

This clonotype was picked up a small number of times. The V call is TRBV29-1, the J call TRBJ2-1; 7 bases line up with TRBD1. CDR3 length: 14 residues. Germline V lookup: CDR1 SQVTM, CDR2 ANQGSEA. J was trimmed by 0 bases and V by 8 bases; bases with no gene match: 7. CDR3 bases: TGCAGCACCGCGACAGGGCCCTCCTACAATGAGCAGTTCTTC. It specifies CSTATGPSYNEQFF.

This chain uses TRBV12-3 or TRBV12-4 with TRBJ2-1; 7 nucleotides match TRBD2. This CDR3 is 16 amino acids long. Trimming took 3 bases from V and 8 from J; bases not matched to a gene: 13. The CDR3 loop is CASSFRSPSGGYEQFF. The CDR3 nucleotides are TGTGCCAGCAGTTTTCGGAGCCCTAGCGGTGGCTATGAGCAGTTCTTC.

V and J are TRBV9 and TRBJ2-7; a weak D match, TRBD2 (5 bases). The CDR3 is 15 amino acids. V was cut by 2 bases and J by 0 bases, with 12 bases left in between. CDR1 and CDR2 from the germline V gene are SGDLS and YYNGEE. The CDR3 DNA reads TGTGCCAGCAGCGTTACTAGTAACCCCTCCTACGAGCAGTACTTC. Translating gives CASSVTSNPSYEQYF.

A few counts support this clonotype. The rearrangement uses TRBV13 and TRBJ2-7; D may be TRBD1 or TRBD2 (6 bases each). Germline CDR1 is PRHDT and CDR2 is FYEKMQ (reference sequence). The CDR3 consists of 14 residues. Trimming removed 6 bases from V and 3 bases from J, with 15 bases in between. DNA for the CDR3: TGTGCCAGCAGGAGTCGGGGGCGTCGCTACGAGCAGTACTTC. Protein: CASRSRGRRYEQYF.

This clonotype was observed a handful of times. V gene TRBV7-9 combines with J gene TRBJ2-5, with 10 bases matching TRBD2. The trim removed 5 bases at V and 7 bases at J, leaving 13 bases unmatched. This CDR3 region has 16 residues. Germline CDR1 reads SEHNR; CDR2 reads FQNEAQ (reference sequence). CDR3 DNA sequence: TGTGCCAGCAGCACGGATCCGGGACTAGCGTTCGGGACCCAGTACTTC. This gives the protein CASSTDPGLAFGTQYF.

Only a few counts were recorded for this clonotype. The chain is built from TRBV5-1 and TRBJ1-1; D is undetermined. The V end lost 7 bases, the J end lost 0 bases, and 10 bases lay between the germline ends. CDR1 is SGHRS and CDR2 is YFSETQ in the germline V gene. The CDR3 totals 13 residues. CDR3 coding DNA: TGCGCCAGCGGCTACACCTTGAACACTGAAGCTTTCTTT. Translation gives CASGYTLNTEAFF.

This clonotype showed up just a few times. This chain connects TRBV20-1 to TRBJ1-6, with D uncertain. The CDR3 spans 13 residues. CDR1 is DFQATT and CDR2 is SNEGSKA in the germline V gene (reference sequence). V lost 0 bases, J lost 8 bases, and 8 bases lay in between. For the CDR3, the DNA is TGCAGTGCTAGAGATCTGCTCGATTCACCCCTCCACTTT. Protein product: CSARDLLDSPLHF.

This clonotype was seen a few times. The gene calls are TRBV28 and TRBJ2-7; D remains ambiguous. This CDR3 has 14 amino acids. Trimming took 2 bases from V and 3 from J, leaving 11 bases between them. Germline loops: CDR1 MDHEN, CDR2 SYDVKM. The CDR3 region has the DNA TGTGCCAGCAGTTTACCCGACAACGACTACGAGCAGTACTTC. Protein product: CASSLPDNDYEQYF.

The chain joins TRBV7-2 to TRBJ2-7; perhaps TRBD2 as D (6 bases). Germline V gives CDR1 SGHTA, CDR2 FQGNSA. The CDR3 has 16 amino acids. Trimming removed 2 bases at V and 0 bases at J, with 14 bases between. The chain's CDR3 is CASSLSRDFYSYEQYF. The CDR3 DNA is TGTGCCAGCAGCTTATCTCGGGACTTCTACTCCTACGAGCAGTACTTC.

V gene TRBV7-9 combines with J gene TRBJ2-5; TRBD1 aligns across 8 bases. The CDR3 consists of 13 residues. The J segment lost 6 bases and the V segment lost 4 bases, leaving 4 bases of the junction unmatched. Germline loops: CDR1 SEHNR, CDR2 FQNEAQ (reference sequence). This CDR3 reads CASSYGQGKTQYF. The CDR3 DNA follows: TGTGCCAGCAGCTACGGACAGGGAAAGACCCAGTACTTC.

The gene calls are TRBV7-2 and TRBJ2-1; D is ambiguous. CDR1 is SGHTA and CDR2 is FQGNSA in the germline V gene. The V gene lost 5 bases and the J gene lost 5 bases, with 7 bases spanning the gap. The CDR3 is 12 residues long. This chain's CDR3 is CASSIPNNEQFF. The CDR3 DNA is TGTGCCAGCAGCATACCTAACAATGAGCAGTTCTTC.

This clonotype was observed many times. The genes are TRBV7-8 and TRBJ2-7; no definite D call. The CDR3 contains 14 residues. Germline CDR1 SGHVS, CDR2 FQNEAQ. The germline V and J ends were trimmed by 2 bases and 2 bases, with 10 bases remaining between them. This CDR3 reads CASSLPLGTYEQYF. CDR3 sequence (DNA): TGTGCCAGCAGCTTACCCTTGGGTACCTACGAGCAGTACTTC.

This clonotype has more than one count but fewer than ten. The genes are TRBV20-1 and TRBJ2-7; D is uncertain. Germline V gene lookup returns CDR1 DFQATT and CDR2 SNEGSKA (reference sequence). The CDR3 covers 14 residues. V dropped 6 bases and J dropped 9 bases, with 24 bases sitting between them. CDR3: CSATTAGAFLGQYF. The CDR3 nucleotides are TGCAGTGCCACAACCGCTGGCGCCTTCCTCGGGCAGTACTTC.

This clonotype was seen a few times. The chain employs TRBV20-1 and TRBJ1-5, with 11 bases aligning to TRBD1. Trimming took 6 bases from V and 1 from J; bases not matched to a gene: 14. CDR3 size: 18 residues. CDR1 is DFQATT and CDR2 is SNEGSKA in the germline V gene (reference sequence). The CDR3 protein is CSASGPWTGGESNQPQHF. CDR3 sequence (DNA): TGCAGTGCCTCAGGCCCGTGGACAGGGGGCGAGAGCAATCAGCCCCAGCATTTT.

The chain uses TRBV12-3 or TRBV12-4 and TRBJ2-3, with TRBD2 identical over 10 bases. Trimming at V came to 8 bases and at J to 1 base, leaving 15 bases not matched to a gene. The CDR3 spans 18 residues. In nucleotides, the CDR3 is TGTGCCAGCTGTTCCTTGGGAAGCGGGAGGGCCCGCACAGATACGCAGTATTTT. Its protein product is CASCSLGSGRARTDTQYF.

Only a few counts were recorded for this clonotype. The genes are TRBV20-1 and TRBJ2-5; the D gene is possibly TRBD2 (5 bases). The CDR3 is made up of 12 amino acids. V was pared by 6 bases and J by 7 bases, with 15 bases between. Germline-derived CDR1 and CDR2 are DFQATT and SNEGSKA (reference sequence). CDR3 region: CSALRVRGTQYF. In DNA form, the CDR3 reads TGCAGTGCCCTTAGGGTCCGGGGGACCCAGTACTTC.

A few counts support this clonotype. The chain is built from TRBV20-1 and TRBJ2-7; 7 nucleotides agree with TRBD2. Losses at the gene ends were 6 bases for V and 6 bases for J; bases not matched to a gene: 2. The CDR3 has 10 residues. The germline CDR1 and CDR2 sequences are DFQATT and SNEGSKA (reference sequence). The CDR3 spells CSAGGGEQYF. CDR3 sequence (DNA): TGCAGTGCGGGGGGGGGCGAGCAGTACTTC.

This clonotype appeared a few times. CDR3 sequence: CASSPGGRGRAGSEQFF. The CDR3 DNA is TGTGCCAGCAGCCCCGGGGGACGTGGGAGGGCCGGGAGTGAGCAGTTCTTC. V and J are TRBV6-1 and TRBJ2-1, with 7 positions matching TRBD2. Germline-derived CDR1 and CDR2 are MNHNS and SASEGT. After removal of 6 bases from V and 9 bases from J, the junction contained 20 bases not matched to a gene. This CDR3 region has 17 residues.

This chain connects TRBV2 to TRBJ2-7; perhaps TRBD1 as D (6 bases). The germline V gene has CDR1 SNHLY and CDR2 FYNNEI. V was cut by 0 bases and J by 1 base, with 10 bases left in between. The CDR3 runs to 15 residues. The CDR3 sequence: CASSEAQGASYEQYF. The CDR3 DNA is TGTGCCAGCAGTGAAGCACAGGGCGCGTCCTACGAGCAGTACTTC.

This chain links TRBV2 with TRBJ1-6; a weak D match, TRBD1 (5 bases). V was clipped by 3 bases and J by 7 bases, with 16 bases between them. The CDR3 is made up of 16 amino acids. Germline CDR1 SNHLY, CDR2 FYNNEI. Here the CDR3 reads CASSDKDTRQNSPLHF. The CDR3 region has the DNA TGTGCCAGCAGTGATAAGGACACTCGTCAAAATTCACCCCTCCACTTT.

The count of this clonotype is one. The V gene is TRBV18, the J gene TRBJ1-1; D possibly corresponds to TRBD1 (6 bases). The germline V gene encodes CDR1 KGHSH and CDR2 LQKENI. V was pared by 5 bases and J by 0 bases, with 13 bases between. This CDR3 is 15 amino acids long. CDR3 nucleotides: TGTGCCAGCTCAGGAACAGGGTCCATGAACACTGAAGCTTTCTTT. It yields the protein CASSGTGSMNTEAFF.

There are a few counts of this clonotype. Mismatch with germline at one junction end may stem from a read error. The rearrangement uses TRBV19 and TRBJ2-5, with a tentative D call TRBD2 (6 bases). This CDR3 contains 15 residues. CDR1 and CDR2 (germline): LNHDA, SQIVND (reference sequence). The CDR3 DNA sequence: TGTGCCAGTAGTATGTGGGCAGGGACTCAAGAAACCCAGTACTTC. Its protein product is CASSMWAGTQETQYF.